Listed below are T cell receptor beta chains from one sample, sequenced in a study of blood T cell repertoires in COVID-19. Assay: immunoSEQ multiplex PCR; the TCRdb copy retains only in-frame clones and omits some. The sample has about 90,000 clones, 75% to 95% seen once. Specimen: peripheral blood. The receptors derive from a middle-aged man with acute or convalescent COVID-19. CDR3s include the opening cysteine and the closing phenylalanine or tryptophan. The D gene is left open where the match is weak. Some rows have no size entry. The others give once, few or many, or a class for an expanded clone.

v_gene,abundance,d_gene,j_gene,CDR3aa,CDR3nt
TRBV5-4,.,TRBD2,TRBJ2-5,CASSPGLAGGETQYF,TGTGCCAGCAGCCCGGGACTAGCGGGAGGAGAGACCCAGTACTTC
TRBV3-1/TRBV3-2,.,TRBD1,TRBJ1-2,CASRPGTGGKIVYGYTF,TGTGCCAGCAGGCCCGGGACAGGGGGCAAGATCGTCTATGGCTACACCTTC
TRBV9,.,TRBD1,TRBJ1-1,CASSVSGTGYGTEAFF,TGTGCCAGCAGCGTATCCGGGACAGGGTATGGAACTGAAGCTTTCTTT
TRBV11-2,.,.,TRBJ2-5,CASSSRLGETQYF,TGTGCCAGCAGCTCAAGACTAGGGGAGACCCAGTACTTC
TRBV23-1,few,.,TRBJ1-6,CASKRGNSPLHF,TGCGCCAGCAAGCGGGGTAATTCACCCCTCCACTTT
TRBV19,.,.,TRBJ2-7,CASSIAGGNYEQYF,TGTGCCAGTAGTATAGCTGGCGGAAATTACGAGCAGTACTTC
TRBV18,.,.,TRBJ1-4,CASSQGATNEKLFF,TGTGCCAGCTCCCAGGGTGCAACTAATGAAAAACTGTTTTTT
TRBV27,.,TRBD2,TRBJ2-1,CASSFPGLAENEQFF,TGTGCCAGCAGTTTTCCCGGACTAGCAGAAAATGAGCAGTTCTTC
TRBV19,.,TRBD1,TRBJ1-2,CASGRTGNYGYTF,TGTGCCAGTGGAAGGACAGGGAACTATGGCTACACCTTC
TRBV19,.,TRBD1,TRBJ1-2,CASSRAGTGGLSSGYTF,TGTGCCAGTAGTCGGGCGGGGACAGGGGGCTTATCGTCTGGCTACACCTTC
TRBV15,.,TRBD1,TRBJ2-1,CATSRDRGQGSSYNEQFF,TGTGCCACCAGCAGAGATAGGGGACAGGGGAGCTCCTACAATGAGCAGTTCTTC
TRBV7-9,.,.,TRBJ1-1,CASSPPGVMNTEAFF,TGTGCCAGCAGCCCCCCAGGGGTTATGAACACTGAAGCTTTCTTT
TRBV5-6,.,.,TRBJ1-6,CASSPRTRTYNSPLHF,TGTGCCAGCAGCCCCAGGACAAGAACCTATAATTCACCCCTCCACTTT
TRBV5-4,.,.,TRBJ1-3,CASSNLDRNTIYF,TGTGCCAGCAGCAACTTGGACAGAAACACCATATATTTT
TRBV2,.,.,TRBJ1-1,CASSERWDFTEAFF,TGTGCCAGCAGTGAACGATGGGACTTCACTGAAGCTTTCTTT
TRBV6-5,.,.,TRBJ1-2,CASSYSSGSLHYGYTF,TGTGCCAGCAGTTACTCGAGCGGGTCTCTTCACTATGGCTACACCTTC
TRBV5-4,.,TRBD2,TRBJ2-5,CASSSKRETQETQYF,TGTGCCAGCAGCTCAAAGCGGGAGACCCAAGAGACCCAGTACTTC
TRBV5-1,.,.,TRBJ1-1,CASSLEGGSKNTEAFF,TGCGCCAGCAGCTTGGAAGGCGGCAGTAAGAACACTGAAGCTTTCTTT
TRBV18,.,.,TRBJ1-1,CASVRRGSTEAFF,TGTGCCAGCGTGCGGAGGGGAAGCACTGAAGCTTTCTTT
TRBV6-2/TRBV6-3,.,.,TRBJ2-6,CASSPLPGANVLTF,TGTGCCAGCAGTCCCCTTCCTGGGGCCAACGTCCTGACTTTC
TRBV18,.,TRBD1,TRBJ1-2,CASSGQGPYGYTF,TGTGCCAGCTCAGGACAGGGGCCGTATGGCTACACCTTC
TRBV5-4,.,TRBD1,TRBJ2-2,CASSPGQGSAGELFF,TGTGCCAGCAGCCCAGGACAGGGGAGCGCCGGGGAGCTGTTTTTT
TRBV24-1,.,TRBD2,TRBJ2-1,CATSDLSGRGNEQFF,TGTGCCACCAGTGATCTTAGCGGGAGGGGGAATGAGCAGTTCTTC
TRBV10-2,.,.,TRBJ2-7,CASSPNYEQYF,TGCGCCAGCAGCCCTAACTACGAGCAGTACTTC
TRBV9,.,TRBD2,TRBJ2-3,CASSVWGGRAPDTQYF,TGTGCCAGCAGCGTATGGGGCGGGAGGGCCCCAGATACGCAGTATTTT
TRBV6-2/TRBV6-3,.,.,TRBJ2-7,CASSYLGGSYEQYF,TGTGCCAGCAGTTACTTAGGAGGGAGCTACGAGCAGTACTTC
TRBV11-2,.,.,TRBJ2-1,CASSLESGMHNEQFF,TGTGCCAGCAGCTTAGAGTCAGGGATGCACAATGAGCAGTTCTTC
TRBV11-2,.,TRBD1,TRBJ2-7,CASRMTGTGREQYF,TGTGCCAGCAGGATGACCGGGACAGGGCGCGAGCAGTACTTC
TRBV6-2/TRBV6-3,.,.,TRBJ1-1,CASSYSGGNTEAFF,TGTGCCAGCAGTTACTCGGGGGGGAACACTGAAGCTTTCTTT
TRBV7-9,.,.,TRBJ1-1,CASSLPPKQGGLGAFF,TGTGCCAGCAGCTTACCCCCCAAGCAGGGAGGGTTAGGAGCTTTCTTT
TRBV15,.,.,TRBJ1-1,CATSRVVGGHTEAFF,TGTGCCACCAGCAGAGTAGTCGGGGGGCACACTGAAGCTTTCTTT
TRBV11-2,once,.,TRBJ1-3,CASSPRYSGNTIYF,TGTGCCAGCAGCCCCCGTTACTCTGGAAACACCATATATTTT
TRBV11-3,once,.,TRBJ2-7,CASSPRGSYEQYF,TGTGCCAGCAGCCCTCGGGGTTCCTACGAGCAGTACTTC
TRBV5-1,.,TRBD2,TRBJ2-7,CASSLSASGVPYEQYF,TGCGCCAGCAGCTTGTCGGCTAGCGGGGTCCCATACGAGCAGTACTTC
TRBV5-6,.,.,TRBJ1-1,CASSLAFGGGTEAFF,TGTGCCAGCAGCTTGGCATTCGGGGGAGGTACTGAAGCTTTCTTT
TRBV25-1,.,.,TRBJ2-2,CASSGPGSFTGELFF,TGTGCCAGCAGTGGACCCGGGAGTTTCACCGGGGAGCTGTTTTTT
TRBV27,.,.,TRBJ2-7,CASSTFKGGEQYF,TGTGCCAGCAGTACCTTCAAAGGCGGCGAGCAGTACTTC
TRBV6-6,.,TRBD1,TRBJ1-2,CASSYSGQGDGNGYTF,TGTGCCAGCAGTTACTCGGGACAGGGCGATGGCAATGGCTACACCTTC
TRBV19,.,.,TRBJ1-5,CASSIRGSYQPQHF,TGTGCCAGTAGTATCCGGGGGTCTTATCAGCCCCAGCATTTT
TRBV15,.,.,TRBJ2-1,CATSRVGGYNEQFF,TGTGCCACCAGCAGAGTGGGGGGATACAATGAGCAGTTCTTC
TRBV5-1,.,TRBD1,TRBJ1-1,CATTLGGTAVGEAFF,TGCGCCACCACCCTGGGTGGGACAGCGGTCGGTGAAGCTTTCTTT
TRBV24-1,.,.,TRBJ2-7,CATSESGYEQYF,TGTGCCACCAGTGAATCGGGCTACGAGCAGTACTTC
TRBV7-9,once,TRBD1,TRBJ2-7,CASSQKGQGHEQYF,TGTGCCAGCAGCCAGAAGGGACAGGGCCACGAGCAGTACTTC
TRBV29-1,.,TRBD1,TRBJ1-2,CSVGTGYGYTF,TGCAGCGTTGGGACAGGCTATGGCTACACCTTC
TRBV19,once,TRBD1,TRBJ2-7,CASSPAGQDYEQYF,TGTGCCAGTAGCCCGGCTGGACAGGACTACGAGCAGTACTTC
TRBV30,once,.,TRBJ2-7,CAWSAGTRKRLEQYF,TGTGCCTGGAGCGCCGGGACTCGCAAACGACTCGAGCAGTACTTC
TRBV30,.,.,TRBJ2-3,CAWRRQVSHDTQYF,TGTGCCTGGAGGCGACAGGTTTCCCACGATACGCAGTATTTT
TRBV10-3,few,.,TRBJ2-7,CAISRDTSYEQYF,TGTGCCATCAGCCGGGACACCTCCTACGAGCAGTACTTC
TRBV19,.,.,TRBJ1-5,CASSMGHQQPQHF,TGTGCCAGTAGTATGGGACATCAACAGCCCCAGCATTTT
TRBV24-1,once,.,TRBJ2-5,CATSAPGTQETQYF,TGTGCCACCAGTGCCCCAGGTACCCAAGAGACCCAGTACTTC
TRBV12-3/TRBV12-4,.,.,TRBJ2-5,CASSLVPGRSQYF,TGTGCCAGCAGTTTAGTACCGGGGAGGAGCCAGTACTTC
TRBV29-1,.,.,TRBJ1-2,CSVEVLRVPNYGYTF,TGCAGCGTTGAAGTCCTCCGGGTCCCTAACTATGGCTACACCTTC
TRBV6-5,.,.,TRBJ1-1,CASSYLASTEAFF,TGTGCCAGCAGTTACTTGGCCAGCACTGAAGCTTTCTTT
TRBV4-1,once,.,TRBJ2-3,CASSQDDPSLTDTQYF,TGCGCCAGCAGCCAAGATGATCCATCACTGACAGATACGCAGTATTTT
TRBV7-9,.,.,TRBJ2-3,CASSLGTTNTDTQYF,TGTGCCAGCAGCTTAGGGACTACCAACACAGATACGCAGTATTTT